This entry is about one TCR beta chain. The sample originates from a study of blood T cell repertoires in COVID-19. Unmatched junction bases numbered 4, after V lost 4 bases and J lost 1 base. The CDR3 length is 15 residues. Per the germline V gene, CDR1 is LGHDT and CDR2 is YNNKEL (reference sequence). Authors' analysis steps: Nucleated cell counts were estimated from reference gene primer amplification. The repertoire was sequenced with immunoSEQ multiplex PCR; TCRdb's copy has only in-frame clones and lacks some. The V and J calls and clone size come from that table; D and trimming were worked out from the DNA. Here the sample spans 150,000 to 200,000 clones, 80% to 90% being singletons.

This clonotype was obtained from a man aged 55 to 70 with acute or convalescent COVID-19. Material: peripheral blood. This rearrangement joins TRBV3-1 (or the pseudogene TRBV3-2) to TRBJ2-5; 9 bases fit TRBD2. Here the CDR3 DNA reads TGTGCCAGCAGCCCAGCGGGAGGCCCCCAAGAGACCCAGTACTTC. Amino acids: CASSPAGGPQETQYF.